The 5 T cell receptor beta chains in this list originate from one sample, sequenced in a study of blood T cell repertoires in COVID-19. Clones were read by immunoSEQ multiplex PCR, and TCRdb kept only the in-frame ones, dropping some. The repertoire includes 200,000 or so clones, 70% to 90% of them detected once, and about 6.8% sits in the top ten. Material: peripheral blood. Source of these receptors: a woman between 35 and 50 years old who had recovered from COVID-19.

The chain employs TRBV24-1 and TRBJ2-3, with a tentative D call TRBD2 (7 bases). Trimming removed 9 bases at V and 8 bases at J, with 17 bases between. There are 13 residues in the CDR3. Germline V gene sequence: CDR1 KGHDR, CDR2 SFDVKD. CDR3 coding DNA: TGTGCCACCGGGGGTCCCGGGGGGCGTACGCAGTATTTT. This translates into CATGGPGGRTQYF.

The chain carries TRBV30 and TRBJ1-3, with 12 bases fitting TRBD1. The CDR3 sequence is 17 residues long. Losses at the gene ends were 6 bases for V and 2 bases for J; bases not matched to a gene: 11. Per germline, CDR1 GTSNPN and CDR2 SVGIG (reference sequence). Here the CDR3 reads CACSGTGGMWAGNTIYF. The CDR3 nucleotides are TGTGCCTGTTCCGGGACAGGGGGCATGTGGGCTGGAAACACCATATATTTT.

The CDR3 here is CAWSPTGGGREQYF. CDR3 DNA sequence: TGTGCCTGGAGTCCTACAGGGGGCGGGCGGGAGCAGTACTTC. The chain joins TRBV30 to TRBJ2-7, with TRBD1 matching over 9 bases. CDR1 and CDR2 from the germline V gene are GTSNPN and SVGIG (reference sequence). CDR3 length equals 14 residues. Trimming at V came to 2 bases and at J to 7 bases, leaving 9 bases not matched to a gene. The full variable domain, rest sourced from reference TRBV30 and TRBJ2-7, is SQTIHQWPATLVQPVGSPLSLECTVEGTSNPNLYWYRQAAGRGLQLLFYSVGIGQISSEVPQNLSASRPQDRQFILSSKKLLLSDSGFYLCAWSPTGGGREQYFGPGTRLTVT.

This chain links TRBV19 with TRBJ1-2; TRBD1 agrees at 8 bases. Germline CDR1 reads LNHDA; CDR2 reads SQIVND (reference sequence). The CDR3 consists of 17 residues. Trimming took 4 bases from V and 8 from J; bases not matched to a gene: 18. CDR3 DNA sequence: TGTGCCAGTAGTAATCTGGACAGGGAAGGGGGGGCTAGAGGCTACACCTTC. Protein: CASSNLDREGGARGYTF.

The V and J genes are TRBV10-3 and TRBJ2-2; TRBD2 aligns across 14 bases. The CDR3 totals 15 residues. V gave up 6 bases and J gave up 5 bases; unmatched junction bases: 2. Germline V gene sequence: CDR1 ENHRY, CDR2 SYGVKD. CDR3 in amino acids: CAIRGLAGVTGELFF. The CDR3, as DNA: TGTGCCATCAGGGGACTAGCGGGAGTAACCGGGGAGCTGTTTTTT.